This TCR beta chain was found in a study of T-cell reconstitution after alpha-beta-depleted transplantation in children. The CDR3 totals 16 residues. Germline loops: CDR1 MGHRA, CDR2 YSYEKL. Unique molecular identifiers were used to barcode this TCRbeta library. MiXCR, applied by TCRdb to the PCR reads, yields one record per CDR3 protein. The repertoire holds approximately 650,000 distinct CDR3 sequences, with roughly 13% as singletons. Remarks on this clonotype: Compared with germline, one end of the junction differs, possibly owing to a read error.

The sequence derives from a girl aged 2-10 years with congenital amegakaryocytic thrombocytopenia, due to receive a stem cell transplant. The sequenced sample was PBMCs, obtained before TCRalphabeta/CD19-depleted stem cell transplant. The chain links TRBV4-1 to TRBJ2-7, with 9 nucleotides matching TRBD2. The CDR3 DNA is TGCGCCAGCAGCCAAGTACTAGCGGGCTCGGACTACGAGAAGTACTTC. Encoded protein: CASSQVLAGSDYEKYF.